This T cell receptor (beta chain) emerged from a study of cytomegalovirus exposure and HLA in healthy donors. General observations from the study: There were a few CMV-associated chains whose specificity for CMV antigens was confirmed in vitro. An analysis that was carried out later associated 15,000 to 20,000 TCR beta sequences with HLA alleles at 0.05 false discovery rate.

The germline CDR1 and CDR2 sequences are SGHNT and YYREEE (reference sequence). This CDR3 contains 18 residues. Trimming removed 1 base from V and 0 bases from J; junction bases left unmatched: 11. As for this clone: Antigen unknown.

The PCR ran on 60 Vbeta and 13 Jbeta primers. Clones were read by immunoSEQ multiplex PCR, and TCRdb kept only the in-frame ones, dropping some. The sample has 150,000 to 200,000 clones; just over 70% are singletons. The clonotype was recovered from a human donor in good health. The J gene is TRBJ1-2, the V gene TRBV5-4; 8 bases fit TRBD1. Sequencing input: PBMCs. The DNA of the CDR3 is TGTGCCAGCAGCTTGATCACGCAGGGGGCTCGTACTAACTATGGCTACACCTTC. It translates to CASSLITQGARTNYGYTF.